A selection of T cell receptor beta chains follows, all from one sample in a study of graft-versus-host responses after intestinal transplantation. These TCRs are of unknown antigen specificity. The table came from immunoSEQ multiplex PCR; TCRdb's copy has only in-frame clones and leaves some out. The table has more than 70,000 clones, 85% to 95% seen once. Sequenced material: unstimulated CD8+ T cells sorted from spleen or lymph node cells, taken before transplant. These TCRs come from a human donor who was the organ donor for an intestinal transplant. Both conserved end residues are part of each CDR3. D genes are given only for firm matches. The listing skips clone size in some rows; elsewhere it reads once, few, many or a size class.

cdr3_length j_call clone_size v_call d_call cdr3_nt cdr3_aa
12 TRBJ2-3 NA TRBV27 NA TGTGCCAGCAGTTGGGGGGCAGATACGCAGTATTTT CASSWGADTQYF
15 TRBJ1-5 few TRBV9 NA TGTGCCAGCAGCGTAGATGGCGGGAACAGTCAGCCCCAGCATTTT CASSVDGGNSQPQHF
18 TRBJ1-1 NA TRBV7-9 TRBD1 TGTGCCAGCAGCCCCGGGCCGGACAGGGTGGGAACGGACACTGAAGCTTTCTTT CASSPGPDRVGTDTEAFF
16 TRBJ1-5 NA TRBV4-3 NA TGCGCCAGCAGCCAAGTGCTGACAGGAATAAATCAGCCCCAGCATTTT CASSQVLTGINQPQHF
13 TRBJ1-1 NA TRBV7-3 NA TGTGCCAGCAGCTTAATTCGCAGGTCTGAAGCTTTCTTT CASSLIRRSEAFF
13 TRBJ2-7 once TRBV29-1 NA TGCAGCGTGAGGGGGGGGGCGACCTACGAGCAGTACTTC CSVRGGATYEQYF
16 TRBJ2-7 once TRBV19 TRBD1 TGTGCCAGTAGTATAGGTGGGACAGGGGGCATCAACGAGCAGTACTTC CASSIGGTGGINEQYF
15 TRBJ2-7 NA TRBV13 TRBD2 TGTGCCAGCAGCTCCCTAGCGGGGACCTTAGGCGAGCAGTACTTC CASSSLAGTLGEQYF
16 TRBJ2-3 NA TRBV7-3 NA TGTGCCAGCAGCTTAACTCAGGGGTCTAGCACAGATACGCAGTATTTT CASSLTQGSSTDTQYF
13 TRBJ2-2 few TRBV6-6 NA TGTGCCAGCAGTTCGACAGAGAGGGGGGAGCTGTTTTTT CASSSTERGELFF
10 TRBJ2-2 NA TRBV5-8 NA TGTGCCAGCAGCTTTGGGCAGTCGTTTTTT CASSFGQSFF
14 TRBJ1-2 NA TRBV10-3 NA TGTGCCATCAGCGCCGTGAGGGTTGGCTATGGCTACACCTTC CAISAVRVGYGYTF
13 TRBJ1-2 NA TRBV5-4 NA TGTGCCAGCAGCTTGGCCATGGGCGGGGGCTACACCTTC CASSLAMGGGYTF
15 TRBJ2-7 NA TRBV19 TRBD1 TGTGCCAGTAGTAACTCCGGGACAGGGACCTACGAGCAGTACTTC CASSNSGTGTYEQYF
14 TRBJ2-2 NA TRBV6-5 TRBD1 TGTGCCAGCATAGGGGAACAGGGGGCCGGGGAGCTGTTTTTT CASIGEQGAGELFF
14 TRBJ2-1 NA TRBV28 NA TGTGCCAGCAGTTTAACAGGGCTGTACAATGAGCAGTTCTTC CASSLTGLYNEQFF
15 TRBJ1-2 NA TRBV13 TRBD1 TGTGCCAGCAGCCCGGAAGGGGGCGCAGGGTATGGCTACACCTTC CASSPEGGAGYGYTF
13 TRBJ1-1 NA TRBV6-5 TRBD1 TGTGCCAGCAGACTCGGACAGGTAATTGAAGCTTTCTTT CASRLGQVIEAFF
16 TRBJ2-5 NA TRBV4-1 TRBD2 TGCGCCAGCAGCCAGGGTGGACTAGCCACCCAAGAGACCCAGTACTTC CASSQGGLATQETQYF
14 TRBJ1-2 NA TRBV6-5 TRBD1 TGTGCCAGCAGTTACTACCGAGGACAGGGTGGCTACACCTTC CASSYYRGQGGYTF
16 TRBJ2-7 NA TRBV7-8 TRBD2 TGTGCCAGCAGAACAGAGCGGGGGAGGAGCTCCTACGAGCAGTACTTC CASRTERGRSSYEQYF
17 TRBJ1-6 once TRBV27 NA TGTGCCAGCAGTTTACGACCCCTACAGGGTCCGGGGTCACCCCTCCACTTT CASSLRPLQGPGSPLHF
16 TRBJ1-4 NA TRBV2 NA TGTGCCAGCGGTCTGGGTGCGGGACGGTTTAATGAAAAACTGTTTTTT CASGLGAGRFNEKLFF
15 TRBJ2-5 NA TRBV28 TRBD1 TGTGCCAGCAGTTTAATGCAGGGGGCTCAAGAGACCCAGTACTTC CASSLMQGAQETQYF
15 TRBJ1-2 NA TRBV4-2 NA TGTGCCAGCAGCCAAGAATTAACAGCGGACTATGGCTACACCTTC CASSQELTADYGYTF
12 TRBJ2-1 NA TRBV19 TRBD1 TGTGCCAGTAGTATAGGAGGGACAGGGACGTTCTTC CASSIGGTGTFF
13 TRBJ2-5 NA TRBV5-6 NA TGTGCCAGCAGCCACGACAGTGAAGAGACCCAGTACTTC CASSHDSEETQYF
16 TRBJ2-3 once TRBV7-9 TRBD2 TGTGCCAGCAGCTTAGTAGGTAGCGGGGGGGTGAATACGCAGTATTTT CASSLVGSGGVNTQYF